One TCR beta chain is described in this entry. What it recognizes is unknown. Systemic immunosuppression or a history of autoimmune disease excluded patients. The data stem from a study of OX40 agonist ivuxolimab in advanced cancers. V was trimmed by 6 bases and J by 4 bases, leaving 15 bases between them. Germline CDR1 reads SGHTA; CDR2 reads FQGNSA. The CDR3 is 15 amino acids. The method was immunoSEQ multiplex PCR; TCRdb's version includes in-frame clones alone and lacks a portion of them. The sample records 70,000 or so clones, about 85% being singletons. Notes on the study in general: Average numbers of expanded clones were greater in CD8+ T cells than in CD4+. CD4+ and CD8+ T cells in blood underwent clonal expansion by week 6 at 0.1 to 3.0 mg/kg. In a subset of nonresponders, normalized T-cell clonal expansion was also low.

The V and J genes are TRBV7-2 and TRBJ2-2; D may be TRBD1 (7 bases). The sequencing here drew on CD4+ or CD8+ T cells sorted from blood, taken in a trial of the OX40 agonist ivuxolimab. This receptor was taken from an adult with an advanced solid tumor such as melanoma, head and neck, liver or kidney cancer. The CDR3 loop reads CASRRSGGGTGELFF. CDR3 nucleotide sequence: TGTGCCAGCAGACGTTCAGGGGGAGGCACCGGGGAGCTGTTTTTT. The full variable domain, completed using reference TRBV7-2 and TRBJ2-2, is GAGVSQSPSNKVTEKGKDVELRCDPISGHTALYWYRQSLGQGLEFLIYFQGNSAPDKSGLPSDRFSAERTGGSVSTLTIQRTQQEDSAVYLCASRRSGGGTGELFFGEGSRLTVL.